This T cell receptor beta chain came from a study of sequential checkpoint blockade in melanoma. Indicated treatment: randomized to nivolumab then ipilimumab (arm A) or the reverse (arm B). Sequenced by immunoSEQ multiplex PCR; TCRdb stores in-frame clones only, minus some. The table includes 16,000 or so clones, around 94% detected once. The germline V gene encodes CDR1 SQVTM and CDR2 ANQGSEA. J gave up 4 bases and V 0 bases, and 14 bases lay outside the gene matches. CDR3 length: 17 amino acids. The sequencing here drew on CD8+ T cells sorted from blood (inferred from file names), taken from a patient given nivolumab and ipilimumab in sequence. The sequence was obtained from a human donor with melanoma. V usage is TRBV29-1 and J usage is TRBJ1-2, with TRBD1 matching 7 bases. The CDR3 DNA sequence: TGCAGCGTTGAAGAGCCTTGGGACAGCTCGACACTCTATGGCTACACCTTC. Its protein product is CSVEEPWDSSTLYGYTF.